The 2 T cell receptor beta chains listed next were all sequenced from one sample in a study of naive and memory T cell subsets. An equimolar mix of two oligonucleotides served as the beta constant-region primer for TRBC1 and TRBC2. TCRdb reprocessed the UMI-ligation and nested PCR reads via MiXCR and lists one record per CDR3 protein. The table includes 89,000 or so distinct CDR3 sequences, about an eighth detected once. Material: central memory CD4+ T cells from blood. All receptors come from a human donor in good health.

The CDR3 protein is CSVGSGQGRRTEAFF. The CDR3 nucleotides are TGCAGCGTTGGTTCAGGACAGGGGCGGAGGACTGAAGCTTTCTTT. The chain uses TRBV29-1 and TRBJ1-1; the match to TRBD1 covers 9 bases. J gave up 5 bases and V 4 bases, and 11 bases lay outside the gene matches. The CDR3 is made up of 15 amino acids. Germline loops: CDR1 SQVTM, CDR2 ANQGSEA.

Many counts were recorded for this clonotype. The chain recombines TRBV7-9 with TRBJ2-1, with 9 bases aligning to TRBD1. CDR1 is SEHNR, CDR2 FQNEAQ, per germline (reference sequence). The CDR3 spans 13 residues. V gave up 5 bases and J gave up 8 bases; unmatched junction bases: 4. CDR3: CASSRDRAHEQFF. CDR3 DNA: TGTGCCAGCAGCCGGGACAGGGCCCATGAGCAGTTCTTC.